The entry below gives a single TCR beta chain sequence along with its context. Antigen unknown. Germline V gene sequence: CDR1 SGHDT, CDR2 YYEEEE. Trimming cost V 4 bases and J 3 bases, with 17 bases left between them. The CDR3 consists of 15 residues. This sample was included in a study of cytomegalovirus exposure and HLA in healthy donors. Study details: Genotyping of about 400 donors showed that over 65% belonged to the Caucasian-associated ancestry cluster.

Study results and caveats: Associated with cytomegalovirus, according to the listing, were 150 to 200 TCR beta chains. Many donors carried some public TCRs, although rarity characterized most TCR sequences.

The PCR used 60 Vbeta and 13 Jbeta primers. Original analysis: Later analysis identified tens of millions of unique TCR beta chains, 9 million to 13 million shared. The assay was immunoSEQ multiplex PCR, and TCRdb's table has in-frame clones only and misses some. That table furnishes V, J and clone size, whereas the DNA furnished D and trimming. The sample holds about 190,000 clones, around 85% seen once. The source is a boy under 10 years old in good health and CMV-seronegative. The specimen sequenced was PBMCs. The J gene is TRBJ2-7, the V gene TRBV5-6; D tentatively fits TRBD1 or TRBD2 (5 bases each). This CDR3 is CASSLGPSGNYEQYF. As DNA, the CDR3 is TGTGCCAGCAGCCTGGGGCCCTCGGGGAACTACGAGCAGTACTTC.